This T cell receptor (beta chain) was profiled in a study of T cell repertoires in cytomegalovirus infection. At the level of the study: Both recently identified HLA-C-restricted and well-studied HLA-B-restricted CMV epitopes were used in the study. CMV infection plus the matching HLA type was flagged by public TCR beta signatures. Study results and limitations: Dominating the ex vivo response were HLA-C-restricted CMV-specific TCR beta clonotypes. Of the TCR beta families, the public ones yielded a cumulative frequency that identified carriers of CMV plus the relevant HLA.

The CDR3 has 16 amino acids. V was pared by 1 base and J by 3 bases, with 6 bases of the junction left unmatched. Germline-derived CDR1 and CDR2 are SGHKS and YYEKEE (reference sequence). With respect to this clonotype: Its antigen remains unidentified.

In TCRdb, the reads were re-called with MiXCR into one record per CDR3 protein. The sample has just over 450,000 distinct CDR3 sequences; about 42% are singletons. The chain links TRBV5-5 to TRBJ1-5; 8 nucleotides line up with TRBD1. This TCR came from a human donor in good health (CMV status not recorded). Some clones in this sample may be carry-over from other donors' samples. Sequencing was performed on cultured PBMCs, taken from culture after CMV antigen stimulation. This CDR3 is CASSLLSGGLNQPQHF. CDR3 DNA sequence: TGTGCCAGCAGCTTGCTCTCAGGGGGCCTCAATCAGCCCCAGCATTTT.